This T cell receptor beta chain stems from a study of OX40 agonist ivuxolimab in advanced cancers. For this clone: Its target is unknown.

V lost 2 bases to trimming and J lost 6 bases, with 8 bases between them. Germline V lookup: CDR1 SGHTS, CDR2 YDEGEE. This CDR3 has 12 amino acids. Some clones are missing from TCRdb's copy, which holds only in-frame ones; the method was immunoSEQ multiplex PCR. Among approximately 70,000 clones listed, around 93% were seen once. Study results and caveats: Clonal expansion from baseline to week 6 occurred in both CD4+ and CD8+ T cells.

This receptor was obtained from an adult with an advanced solid tumor such as melanoma, head and neck, liver or kidney cancer. The chain recombines TRBV5-8 with TRBJ1-2; maybe TRBD1 (5 bases). Sequenced here: CD4+ or CD8+ T cells sorted from blood, sampled in a trial of the OX40 agonist ivuxolimab. This chain's CDR3 is CASSFWGDGYTF. CDR3 bases: TGTGCCAGCAGCTTCTGGGGGGATGGCTACACCTTC.